This T cell receptor beta chain was recorded in a study of shared T cell receptors in the human thymus. The CDR3 covers 16 residues. The V end lost 5 bases, the J end lost 2 bases, and 17 bases lay between the germline ends. The germline V gene has CDR1 MNHEY and CDR2 SMNVEV (reference sequence). Assay: immunoSEQ multiplex PCR; the TCRdb copy retains only in-frame clones and omits some. The data hold hundreds of thousands of clones, with roughly 86% observed a single time. These data were also filed under a second study, of human thymus T cells.

Material for sequencing was thymocytes. V is TRBV27 and J is TRBJ2-3, with D possibly TRBD1 on 5 matching bases. This sequence was found in a boy under two years old with a congenital heart defect. CDR3 nucleotide sequence: TGTGCCAGCAGTCTAAACGACAGAGATCCCACAGATACGCAGTATTTT. It codes for CASSLNDRDPTDTQYF.